The clone carrying this T cell receptor beta chain was recorded many times. No antigen is known for it. The data are from a study of T cells after posttransplantation cyclophosphamide. Points from the study as a whole: Recipient CMV seropositivity and CMV reactivation strongly tracked TRB clonality.

Cyclophosphamide on days +3 and +4 followed busulfan-fludarabine conditioning and a marrow graft. The CDR3 spans 16 residues. Germline CDR1 reads SGHVS; CDR2 reads FNYEAQ. Trimming took off 1 base at V and 5 bases at J, with 18 bases between the two ends. TCRdb keeps only in-frame clones here, not all; method: immunoSEQ multiplex PCR. The table lists more than 7,500 clones, no singletons, with less than 4.5% in the top ten. The chain employs TRBV7-6 and TRBJ2-7; D possibly corresponds to TRBD1 (5 bases). The receptor's source is a male patient in his fifties who received an allogeneic stem cell transplant from a related donor and was CMV-positive. The graft donor may have given rise to some T cells. The sequencing here drew on PBMCs, taken roughly 340 days after allogeneic stem cell transplant with posttransplant cyclophosphamide. The CDR3 DNA reads TGTGCCAGCAGCTTAGGAAGGGGTCCCTCGGTCAACGAGCAGTACTTC. Translated: CASSLGRGPSVNEQYF.